This entry features one TCR beta chain sequence. This specimen comes from a study of blood T cell repertoires in COVID-19. Across the whole study: Spain, Italy and the United States supplied samples that represented acute and convalescent COVID-19. PBMCs, B-cell-depleted T cells, or T cells were the source of the cDNA or gDNA that made up the material.

Per the study methods: How many nucleated cells were present was estimated from reference gene primer amplification. Measured with immunoSEQ multiplex PCR; TCRdb has only the in-frame clones, and not every one. That table supplies the V and J calls and clone size; D and trimming were determined from the DNA. Among a few hundred thousand clones listed, roughly 87% were seen once. Germline V lookup: CDR1 GTSNPN, CDR2 SVGIG (reference sequence). CDR3 size: 13 residues. V lost 0 bases and J lost 6, with 8 bases in between. V is TRBV30 and J is TRBJ2-2; maybe TRBD2 (6 bases). The sequence derives from a human donor in a cohort sampled during active COVID-19. Source material: peripheral blood. The CDR3 DNA reads as TGTGCCTGGAGTGTTACGGGGGCCGGGGAGCTGTTTTTT. This encodes CAWSVTGAGELFF. Drawing the rest from reference TRBV30 and TRBJ2-2, the complete variable domain is SQTIHQWPATLVQPVGSPLSLECTVEGTSNPNLYWYRQAAGRGLQLLFYSVGIGQISSEVPQNLSASRPQDRQFILSSKKLLLSDSGFYLCAWSVTGAGELFFGEGSRLTVL.